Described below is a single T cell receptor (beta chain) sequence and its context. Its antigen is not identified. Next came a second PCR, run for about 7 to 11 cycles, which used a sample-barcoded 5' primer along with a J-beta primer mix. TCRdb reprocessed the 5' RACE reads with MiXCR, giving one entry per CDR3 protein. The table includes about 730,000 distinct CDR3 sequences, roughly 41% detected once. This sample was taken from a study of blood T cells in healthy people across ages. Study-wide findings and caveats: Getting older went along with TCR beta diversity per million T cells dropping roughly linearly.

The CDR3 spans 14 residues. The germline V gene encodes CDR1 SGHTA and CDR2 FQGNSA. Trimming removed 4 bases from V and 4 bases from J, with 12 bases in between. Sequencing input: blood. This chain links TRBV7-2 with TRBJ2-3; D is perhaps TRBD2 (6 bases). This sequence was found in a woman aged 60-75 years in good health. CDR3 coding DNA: TGTGCCAGCAGCTCGGGACTCTCATCAGATACGCAGTATTTT. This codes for CASSSGLSSDTQYF. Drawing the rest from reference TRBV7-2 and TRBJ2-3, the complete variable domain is GAGVSQSPSNKVTEKGKDVELRCDPISGHTALYWYRQSLGQGLEFLIYFQGNSAPDKSGLPSDRFSAERTGGSVSTLTIQRTQQEDSAVYLCASSSGLSSDTQYFGPGTRLTVL.